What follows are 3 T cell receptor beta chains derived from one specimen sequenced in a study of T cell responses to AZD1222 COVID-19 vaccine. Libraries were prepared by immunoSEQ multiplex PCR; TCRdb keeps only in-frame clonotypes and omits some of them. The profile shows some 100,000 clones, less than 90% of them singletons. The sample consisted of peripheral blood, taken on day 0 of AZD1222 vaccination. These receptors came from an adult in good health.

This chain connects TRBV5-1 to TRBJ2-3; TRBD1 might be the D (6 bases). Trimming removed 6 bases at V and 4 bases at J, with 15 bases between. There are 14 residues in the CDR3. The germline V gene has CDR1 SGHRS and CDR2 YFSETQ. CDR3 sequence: CASNQQGGADTQYF. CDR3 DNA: TGCGCCAGCAACCAACAGGGCGGCGCAGATACGCAGTATTTT.

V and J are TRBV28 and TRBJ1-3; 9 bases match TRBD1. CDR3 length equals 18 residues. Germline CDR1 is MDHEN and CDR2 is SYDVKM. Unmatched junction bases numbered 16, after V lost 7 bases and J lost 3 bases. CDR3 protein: CASNNPGQGSAVGNTIYF. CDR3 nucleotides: TGTGCCAGCAACAACCCGGGACAGGGATCTGCGGTTGGAAACACCATATATTTT.

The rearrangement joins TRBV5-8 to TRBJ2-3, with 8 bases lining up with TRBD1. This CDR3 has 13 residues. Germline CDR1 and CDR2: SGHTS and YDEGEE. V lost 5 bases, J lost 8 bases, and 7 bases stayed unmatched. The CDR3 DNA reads TGTGCCAGCAGACCTCAGGGGGCACGTACGCAGTATTTT. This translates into CASRPQGARTQYF.